The TCR beta chain under discussion was sequenced for a study of a mutant IDH1 vaccine in newly diagnosed glioma. The overall study: First vaccine doses came 4-6 weeks after radiotherapy alone, or with temozolomide cycles. Week 35 held visit V12, while week 47 held visit V13.

Produced via immunoSEQ multiplex PCR; TCRdb's table is partial and in-frame only. The repertoire has approximately 47,000 clones, around nine tenths of them found once; the top ten carry around 5.7%. For this clone: Its antigen is unknown.

Germline V lookup: CDR1 SGHVS, CDR2 FQNEAQ. The length of the CDR3 is 15 residues. With 2 bases removed from V and 1 base from J, the gap between germline ends came to 11 bases. The time point is: week 35, safety follow-up. One vaccine dose held 300 ug of mutant IDH1 20-mer peptide and came with topical imiquimod. The donors had new WHO grade 3 or 4 astrocytomas; these were IDH1-mutant and ATRX-lost. The receptor was isolated from a woman in her thirties or forties with glioma. V and J are TRBV7-8 and TRBJ1-1; D remains ambiguous. Specimen: PBMCs, collected from a glioma patient whose treatment included an IDH1 peptide vaccine. CDR3 in DNA: TGTGCCAGCAGCTTAATCCCGCAGGAGAACACTGAAGCTTTCTTT. Translating it yields CASSLIPQENTEAFF.